This T cell receptor (beta chain) was recovered during a study of T-cell memory formation after mild COVID-19. From 5'RACE with constant-segment primers came TCR alpha and TCR beta cDNA libraries that carried sample barcodes and UMIs. TCRdb re-called the 5' RACE reads with MiXCR, one entry per CDR3 protein. The profile shows over 450,000 distinct CDR3 sequences, around 20% of them singletons. This clonotype was recorded many times. What it binds is unknown. Germline-derived CDR1 and CDR2 are ENHRY and SYGVKD. The V end was cut by 3 bases, the J end by 4 bases, with 7 bases between. This CDR3 has 13 amino acids. Whole-study findings and limits: CD8+ contracting clones occupied EMRA, while CD4+ ones occupied mainly CM and EM. Some responding clones appeared in pre-infection memory, suggesting cross-reactive memory joined. Day 15 to 85 contracting clones showed balanced CD4/CD8; later expanders leaned CD4+.

The TCR was taken from an adult woman who had mild COVID-19 (a few samples of this study predate the infection). Cell type and time point are not known. The V call is TRBV10-3, the J call TRBJ1-5; no clear D. The sample comprised PBMCs or a T cell subset sorted from them (not recorded which). The CDR3 reads CAISDSTNQPQHF. The CDR3 DNA reads as TGTGCCATCAGTGACAGTACAAATCAGCCCCAGCATTTT.